The rows below give T cell receptor beta chains drawn from one sample of a study of T cell repertoires in cytomegalovirus infection. In TCRdb, the reads were re-called with MiXCR into one record per CDR3 protein. The table shows about 770,000 distinct CDR3 sequences, with 25% to 35% occurring only once. These receptors lack a known antigen. The sequencing used cultured CD8+ T cells from PBMCs, collected from culture after CMV antigen stimulation. The receptor source for this set is a human donor in good health (CMV status not recorded). Some clones in this sample may be carry-over from other donors' samples. The CDR3 runs from the conserved cysteine through the conserved F or W. A D gene is named only where the DNA matches it firmly. The size entry is marked missing in some rows and otherwise reads once, few, many or a size class.

-,TRBV12-5,TRBJ1-5,TRBD1,CASGLTRTGGRQPQHF,TGTGCTAGTGGTTTGACCCGGACAGGGGGACGGCAGCCCCAGCATTTT
-,TRBV4-3,TRBJ2-3,-,CASSPSPMGTDTQYF,TGCGCCAGCAGCCCTTCCCCAATGGGCACAGATACGCAGTATTTT
many,TRBV7-8,TRBJ2-1,-,CASSNDQISYNEQFF,TGTGCCAGCAGCAACGACCAGATTTCCTACAATGAGCAGTTCTTC
few,TRBV7-2,TRBJ2-1,TRBD2,CASSPPFAGGPYEQFF,TGTGCCAGCAGCCCCCCCTTCGCGGGGGGGCCCTATGAGCAGTTCTTC
-,TRBV19,TRBJ2-7,-,CASSKGVLRNSYEQYF,TGTGCCAGTAGTAAAGGAGTTTTACGGAACTCCTACGAGCAGTACTTC
-,TRBV27,TRBJ2-5,-,CASSLKGSNLETQYF,TGTGCCAGCAGTTTGAAGGGGTCCAATTTGGAGACCCAGTACTTC
-,TRBV2,TRBJ1-2,-,CASSHGTPSYGYTF,TGTGCCAGCAGTCACGGGACACCAAGCTATGGCTACACCTTC
few,TRBV7-9,TRBJ1-1,-,CASSQTGKTEAFF,TGTGCCAGCAGCCAAACAGGGAAAACTGAAGCTTTCTTT
many,TRBV6-1,TRBJ1-4,TRBD1,CASRLRGIGTTNEKLFF,TGTGCCAGCAGACTCAGGGGGATTGGGACAACTAATGAAAAACTGTTTTTT
-,TRBV12-5,TRBJ2-7,TRBD1,CASGFSKGTAFPYEQYF,TGTGCTAGTGGTTTTAGTAAAGGGACAGCTTTTCCCTACGAGCAGTACTTC
few,TRBV5-1,TRBJ1-1,-,CASSFSSGGTEAFF,TGCGCCAGCAGCTTCTCCTCTGGGGGAACTGAAGCTTTCTTT
few,TRBV7-6,TRBJ1-4,-,CASSHGDGSNEKLFF,TGTGCCAGCAGCCATGGGGACGGCTCTAATGAAAAACTGTTTTTT
-,TRBV5-6,TRBJ2-3,TRBD1,CASRRQGGTDTQYF,TGTGCCAGCCGTAGACAGGGTGGCACAGATACGCAGTATTTT
few,TRBV29-1,TRBJ1-1,TRBD1,CSVTGQEAFF,TGCAGCGTCACGGGACAGGAAGCTTTCTTT
-,TRBV6-6,TRBJ1-5,-,CASGLSNQPQHF,TGTGCCAGCGGGCTTAGCAATCAGCCCCAGCATTTT
once,TRBV12-3/TRBV12-4,TRBJ1-6,-,CASRRTARNSPLHF,TGTGCCAGCAGGAGGACAGCGAGAAATTCACCCCTCCACTTT
few,TRBV5-4,TRBJ1-6,-,CASSTISGSSPLHF,TGTGCCAGCAGCACGATATCGGGGAGTTCACCCCTCCACTTT
many,TRBV7-9,TRBJ2-2,-,CASSPPQGRPNTGELFF,TGTGCCAGCAGCCCACCCCAAGGGAGGCCAAACACCGGGGAGCTGTTTTTT
few,TRBV27,TRBJ1-6,-,CASTPGQYSPLHF,TGTGCCAGCACTCCGGGACAATACTCACCCCTCCACTTT
-,TRBV7-9,TRBJ2-1,-,CASSQDNEQFF,TGTGCCAGCAGCCAAGATAATGAGCAGTTCTTC
-,TRBV12-3/TRBV12-4,TRBJ2-5,TRBD2,CASRDGGAGQETQYF,TGTGCCAGCAGGGACGGGGGGGCAGGCCAAGAGACCCAGTACTTC
-,TRBV5-4,TRBJ1-1,-,CASSFPQGWNTEAFF,TGTGCCAGCAGCTTTCCACAGGGATGGAACACTGAAGCTTTCTTT